Listed below are T cell receptor beta chains from one sample, sequenced in a study of cytotoxic CD8 clonotypes in ibrutinib-treated CLL. Repertoires were generated with immunoSEQ multiplex PCR, while TCRdb's copy carries only in-frame clones and drops some. The table lists some 140,000 clones, approximately 90% of them singletons. The sequences come from PBMCs, collected after 12 months of ibrutinib treatment. Receptor source: a human donor with chronic lymphocytic leukemia. CDR3s include the opening cysteine and the closing phenylalanine or tryptophan. Fields, in order: clone size, D gene, J gene, V gene, CDR3 protein, CDR3 DNA. D genes are given only for firm matches. Clone size is shown for a subset of rows, as once, few, many or a class of expanded clone.

few TRBD1 TRBJ1-1 TRBV10-1 CASSGDRGTEAFF TGCGCCAGCAGTGGGGACAGGGGCACTGAAGCTTTCTTT
NA NA TRBJ2-5 TRBV5-4 CASTNRAESETQYF TGTGCCAGCACAAACAGGGCGGAGTCGGAGACCCAGTACTTC
NA NA TRBJ1-2 TRBV29-1 CSVLPEDYGYTF TGCAGCGTTCTTCCAGAAGACTATGGCTACACCTTC
NA NA TRBJ1-5 TRBV28 CASWTWGDGDQPQHF TGTGCCTCCTGGACGTGGGGGGATGGGGATCAGCCCCAGCATTTT
NA TRBD1 TRBJ2-2 TRBV29-1 CSVRGQGGTGELFF TGCAGCGTCAGGGGGCAAGGTGGCACCGGGGAGCTGTTTTTT
NA NA TRBJ2-2 TRBV5-4 CASSGPLGRTGTGELFF TGTGCCAGCAGCGGGCCCCTGGGACGGACGGGCACCGGGGAGCTGTTTTTT
NA TRBD1 TRBJ1-5 TRBV28 CASSLFGTGAQPQHF TGTGCCAGCAGTTTATTCGGGACAGGGGCTCAGCCCCAGCATTTT
NA TRBD1 TRBJ2-7 TRBV5-1 CASSPGQGADEQYF TGCGCCAGCAGCCCGGGACAGGGGGCCGACGAGCAGTACTTC
NA NA TRBJ2-1 TRBV14 CASSLLGGQSSYNEQFF TGTGCCAGCAGCCTCCTTGGGGGGCAGAGCTCCTACAATGAGCAGTTCTTC
NA TRBD1 TRBJ2-5 TRBV23-1 CASSPRDRGLYETQYF TGCGCCAGCAGTCCTAGGGACAGGGGGCTGTATGAGACCCAGTACTTC
NA NA TRBJ2-7 TRBV4-2 CASSPRQGHTEQYF TGTGCCAGCAGCCCACGTCAGGGCCACACGGAGCAGTACTTC
NA NA TRBJ1-4 TRBV20-1 CSAKSEKLFF TGCAGTGCCAAGTCAGAAAAACTGTTTTTT
NA NA TRBJ1-2 TRBV28 CASSLAGVGGYTF TGTGCCAGCAGTTTAGCAGGGGTCGGTGGCTACACCTTC